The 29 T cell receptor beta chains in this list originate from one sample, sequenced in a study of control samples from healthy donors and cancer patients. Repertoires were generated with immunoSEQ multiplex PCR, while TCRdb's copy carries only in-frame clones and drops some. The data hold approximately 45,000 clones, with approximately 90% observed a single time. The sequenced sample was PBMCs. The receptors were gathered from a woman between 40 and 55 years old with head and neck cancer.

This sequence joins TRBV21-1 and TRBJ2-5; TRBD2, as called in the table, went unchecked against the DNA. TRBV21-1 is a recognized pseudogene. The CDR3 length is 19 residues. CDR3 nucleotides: TGTGCCAGCAGCAAAGCGCTCCTCAGGACTAGCGGTTTAGAAGAGACCCAGTACTTC. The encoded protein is CASSKALLRTSGLEETQYF.

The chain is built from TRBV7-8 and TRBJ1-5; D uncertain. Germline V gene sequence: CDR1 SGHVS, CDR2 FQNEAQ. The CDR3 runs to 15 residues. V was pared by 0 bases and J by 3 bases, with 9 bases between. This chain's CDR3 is CASSLAAGPNQPQHF. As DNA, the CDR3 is TGTGCCAGCAGCTTAGCGGCGGGTCCCAATCAGCCCCAGCATTTT.

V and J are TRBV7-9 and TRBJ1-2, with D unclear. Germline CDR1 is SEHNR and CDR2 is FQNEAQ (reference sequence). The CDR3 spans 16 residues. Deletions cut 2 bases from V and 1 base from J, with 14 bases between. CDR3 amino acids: CASSLFIGRDNYGYTF. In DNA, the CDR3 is TGTGCCAGCAGCTTATTTATCGGCCGAGATAACTATGGCTACACCTTC. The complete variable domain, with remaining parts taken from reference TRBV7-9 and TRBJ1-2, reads DTGVSQNPRHKITKRGQNVTFRCDPISEHNRLYWYRQTLGQGPEFLTYFQNEAQLEKSRLLSDRFSAERPKGSFSTLEIQRTEQGDSAMYLCASSLFIGRDNYGYTFGSGTRLTVV.

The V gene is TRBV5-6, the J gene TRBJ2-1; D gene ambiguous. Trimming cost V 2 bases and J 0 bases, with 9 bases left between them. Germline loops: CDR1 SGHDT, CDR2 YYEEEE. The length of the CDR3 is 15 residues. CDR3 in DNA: TGTGCCAGCAGCTTTTACCGTAGCTCCTACAATGAGCAGTTCTTC. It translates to CASSFYRSSYNEQFF. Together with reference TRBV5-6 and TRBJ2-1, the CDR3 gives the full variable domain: DAGVTQSPTHLIKTRGQQVTLRCSPKSGHDTVSWYQQALGQGPQFIFQYYEEEERQRGNFPDRFSGHQFPNYSSELNVNALLLGDSALYLCASSFYRSSYNEQFFGPGTRLTVL.

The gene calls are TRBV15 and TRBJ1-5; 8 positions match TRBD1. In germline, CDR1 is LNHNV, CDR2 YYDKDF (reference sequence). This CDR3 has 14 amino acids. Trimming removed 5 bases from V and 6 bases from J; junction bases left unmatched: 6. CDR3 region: CATSLDRVGQPQHF. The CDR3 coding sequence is TGTGCCACCAGCCTGGACAGGGTCGGTCAGCCCCAGCATTTT.

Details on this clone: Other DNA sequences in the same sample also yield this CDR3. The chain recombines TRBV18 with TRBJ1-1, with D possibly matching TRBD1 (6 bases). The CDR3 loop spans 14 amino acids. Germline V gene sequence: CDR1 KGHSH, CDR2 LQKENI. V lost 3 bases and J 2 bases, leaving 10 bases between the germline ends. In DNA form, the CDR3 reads TGTGCCAGCTCACCTCCGGGACAAAACACTGAAGCTTTCTTT. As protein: CASSPPGQNTEAFF.

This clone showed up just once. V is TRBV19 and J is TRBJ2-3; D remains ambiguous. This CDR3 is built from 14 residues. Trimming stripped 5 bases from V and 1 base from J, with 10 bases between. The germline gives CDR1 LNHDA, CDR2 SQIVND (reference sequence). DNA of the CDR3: TGTGCCAGTAGTTTTGACGGTGGCACAGATACGCAGTATTTT. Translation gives CASSFDGGTDTQYF. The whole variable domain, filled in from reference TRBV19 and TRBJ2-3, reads DGGITQSPKYLFRKEGQNVTLSCEQNLNHDAMYWYRQDPGQGLRLIYYSQIVNDFQKGDIAEGYSVSREKKESFPLTVTSAQKNPTAFYLCASSFDGGTDTQYFGPGTRLTVL.

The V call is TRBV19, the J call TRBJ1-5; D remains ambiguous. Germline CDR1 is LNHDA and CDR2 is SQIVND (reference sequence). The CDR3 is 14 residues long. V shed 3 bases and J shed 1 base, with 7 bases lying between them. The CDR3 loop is CASSIKPSNQPQHF. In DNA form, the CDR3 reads TGTGCCAGTAGTATTAAGCCCAGCAATCAGCCCCAGCATTTT.

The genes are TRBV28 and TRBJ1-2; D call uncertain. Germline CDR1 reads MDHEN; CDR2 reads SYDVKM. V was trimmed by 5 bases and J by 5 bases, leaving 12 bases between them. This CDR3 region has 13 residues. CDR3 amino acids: CASSGLGPYGYTF. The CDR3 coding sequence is TGTGCCAGCAGTGGTCTGGGCCCTTATGGCTACACCTTC.

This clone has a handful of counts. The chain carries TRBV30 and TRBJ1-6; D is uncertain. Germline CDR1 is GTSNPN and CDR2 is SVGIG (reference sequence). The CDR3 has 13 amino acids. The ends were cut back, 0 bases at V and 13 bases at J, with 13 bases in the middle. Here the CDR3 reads CAWSVQGYPPLHF. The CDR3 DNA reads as TGTGCCTGGAGTGTTCAAGGGTATCCCCCCCTCCACTTT.

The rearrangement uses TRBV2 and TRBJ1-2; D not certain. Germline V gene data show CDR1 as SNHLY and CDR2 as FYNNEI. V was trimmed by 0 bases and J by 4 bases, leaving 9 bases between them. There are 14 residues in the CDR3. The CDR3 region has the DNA TGTGCCAGCAGTGAAGCTCCGGCCCCCTATGGCTACACCTTC. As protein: CASSEAPAPYGYTF.

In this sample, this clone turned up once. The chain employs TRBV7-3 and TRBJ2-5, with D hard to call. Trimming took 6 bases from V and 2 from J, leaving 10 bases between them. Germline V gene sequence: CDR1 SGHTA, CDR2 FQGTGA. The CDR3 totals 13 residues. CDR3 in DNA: TGTGCCAGCAGTTCACCACCTCAAGAGACCCAGTACTTC. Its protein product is CASSSPPQETQYF.

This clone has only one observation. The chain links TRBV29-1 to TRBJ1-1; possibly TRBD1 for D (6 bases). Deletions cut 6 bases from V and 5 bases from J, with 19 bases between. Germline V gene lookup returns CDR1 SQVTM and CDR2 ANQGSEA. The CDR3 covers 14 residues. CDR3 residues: CSVMRGGGGTEAFF. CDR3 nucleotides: TGCAGCGTCATGAGGGGGGGCGGGGGGACTGAAGCTTTCTTT.

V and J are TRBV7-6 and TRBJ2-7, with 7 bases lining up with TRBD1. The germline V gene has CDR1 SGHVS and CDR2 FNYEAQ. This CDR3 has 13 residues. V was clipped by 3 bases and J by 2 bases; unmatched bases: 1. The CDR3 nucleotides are TGTGCCAGCAGCTTGGACAGGACCTACGAGCAGTACTTC. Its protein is CASSLDRTYEQYF.

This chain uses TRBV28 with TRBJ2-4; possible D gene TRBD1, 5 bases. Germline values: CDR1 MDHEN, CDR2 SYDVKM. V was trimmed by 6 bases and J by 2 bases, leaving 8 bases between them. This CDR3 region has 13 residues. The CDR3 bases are TGTGCCAGCAGCGACAGACCCAAAAACATTCAGTACTTC. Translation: CASSDRPKNIQYF.

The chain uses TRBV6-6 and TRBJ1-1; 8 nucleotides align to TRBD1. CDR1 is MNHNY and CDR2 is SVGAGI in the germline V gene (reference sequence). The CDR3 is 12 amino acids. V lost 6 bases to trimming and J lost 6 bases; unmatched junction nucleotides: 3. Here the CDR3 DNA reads TGTGCCAGCAGACAGGGGGGGGCTGAAGCTTTCTTT. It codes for CASRQGGAEAFF.

The CDR3: CASSSTHPAPRGETQYF. DNA of the CDR3: TGTGCCAGCAGTTCCACCCACCCGGCTCCAAGGGGAGAGACCCAGTACTTC. The chain has TRBV28 and TRBJ2-5; D is perhaps TRBD1 (5 bases). Trimming stripped 4 bases from V and 4 bases from J, with 22 bases between. CDR3 size: 17 residues. Per germline, CDR1 MDHEN and CDR2 SYDVKM.

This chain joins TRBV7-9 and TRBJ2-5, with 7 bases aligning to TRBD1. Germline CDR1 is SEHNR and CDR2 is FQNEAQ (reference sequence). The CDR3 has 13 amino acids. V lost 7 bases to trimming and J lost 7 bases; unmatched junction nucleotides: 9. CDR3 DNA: TGTGCCAGCACCCTAACAGGGGTGGGGACCCAGTACTTC. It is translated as CASTLTGVGTQYF.

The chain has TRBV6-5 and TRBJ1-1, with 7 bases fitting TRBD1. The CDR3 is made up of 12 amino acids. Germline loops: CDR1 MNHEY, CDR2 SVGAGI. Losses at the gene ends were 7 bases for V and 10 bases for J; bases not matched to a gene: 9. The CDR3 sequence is CASIDRAEGAFF. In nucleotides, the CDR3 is TGTGCCAGCATAGACAGGGCTGAAGGAGCTTTCTTT.

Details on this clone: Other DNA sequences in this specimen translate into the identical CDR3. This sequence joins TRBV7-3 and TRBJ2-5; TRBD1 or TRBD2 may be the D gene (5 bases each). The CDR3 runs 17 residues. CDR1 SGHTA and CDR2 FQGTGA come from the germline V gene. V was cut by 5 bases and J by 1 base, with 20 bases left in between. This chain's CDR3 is CASSPSRGTASQETQYF. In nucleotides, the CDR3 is TGTGCCAGCAGCCCCTCAAGAGGGACCGCTTCCCAAGAGACCCAGTACTTC.

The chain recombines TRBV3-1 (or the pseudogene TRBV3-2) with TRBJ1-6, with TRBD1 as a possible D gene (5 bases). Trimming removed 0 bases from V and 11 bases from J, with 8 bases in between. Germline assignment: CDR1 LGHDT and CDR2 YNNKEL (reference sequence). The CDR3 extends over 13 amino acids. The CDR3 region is CASSQDRGAPLHF. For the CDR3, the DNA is TGTGCCAGCAGCCAAGATCGGGGGGCACCCCTCCACTTT.

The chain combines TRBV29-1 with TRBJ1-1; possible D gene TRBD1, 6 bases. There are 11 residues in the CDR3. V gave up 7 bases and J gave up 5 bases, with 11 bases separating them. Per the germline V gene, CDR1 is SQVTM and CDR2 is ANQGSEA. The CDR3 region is CSAKGETEAFF. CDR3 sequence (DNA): TGCAGCGCCAAGGGGGAGACTGAAGCTTTCTTT.

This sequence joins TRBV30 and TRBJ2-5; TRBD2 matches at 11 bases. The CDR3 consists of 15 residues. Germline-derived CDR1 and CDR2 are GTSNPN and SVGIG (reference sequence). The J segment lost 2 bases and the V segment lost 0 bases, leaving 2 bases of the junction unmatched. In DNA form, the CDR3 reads TGTGCCTGGAGTGTGCTAGCGGGAGGACAAGAGACCCAGTACTTC. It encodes CAWSVLAGGQETQYF.

The CDR3 DNA is TGTGCCAGCAGCTCCTCCACAGGGGACACCGGGGAGCTGTTTTTT. Translation: CASSSSTGDTGELFF. The rearrangement joins TRBV7-3 to TRBJ2-2, with 7 bases identical to TRBD1. The CDR3 is 15 amino acids. The junction had 5 bases not matched to a gene; V was cut back by 4 bases and J by 3 bases. Germline V lookup: CDR1 SGHTA, CDR2 FQGTGA.

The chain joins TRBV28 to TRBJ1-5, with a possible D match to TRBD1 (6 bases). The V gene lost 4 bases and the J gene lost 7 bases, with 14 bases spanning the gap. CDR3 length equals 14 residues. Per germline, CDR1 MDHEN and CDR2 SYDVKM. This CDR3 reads CASSSGGGLQPQHF. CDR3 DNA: TGTGCCAGCAGTTCCGGAGGGGGGCTGCAGCCCCAGCATTTT.

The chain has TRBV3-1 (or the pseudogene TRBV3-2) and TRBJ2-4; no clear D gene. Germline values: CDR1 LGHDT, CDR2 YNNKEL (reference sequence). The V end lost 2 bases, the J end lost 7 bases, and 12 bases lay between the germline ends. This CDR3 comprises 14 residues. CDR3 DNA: TGTGCCAGCAGCCAAAAGGCCGGGCCTAACATTCAGTACTTC. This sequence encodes CASSQKAGPNIQYF.

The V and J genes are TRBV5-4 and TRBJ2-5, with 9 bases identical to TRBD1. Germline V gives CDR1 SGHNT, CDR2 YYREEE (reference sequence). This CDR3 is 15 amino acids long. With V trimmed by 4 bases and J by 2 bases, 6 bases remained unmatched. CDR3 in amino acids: CASSPGQGWQETQYF. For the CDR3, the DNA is TGTGCCAGCAGCCCGGGACAGGGTTGGCAAGAGACCCAGTACTTC. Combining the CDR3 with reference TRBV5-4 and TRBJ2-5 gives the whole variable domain ETGVTQSPTHLIKTRGQQVTLRCSSQSGHNTVSWYQQALGQGPQFIFQYYREEENGRGNFPPRFSGLQFPNYSSELNVNALELDDSALYLCASSPGQGWQETQYFGPGTRLLVL.

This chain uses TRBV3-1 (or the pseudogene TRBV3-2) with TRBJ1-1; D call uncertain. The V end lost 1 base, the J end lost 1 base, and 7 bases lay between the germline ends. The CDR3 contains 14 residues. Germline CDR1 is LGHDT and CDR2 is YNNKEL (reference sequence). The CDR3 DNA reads TGTGCCAGCAGCCAAGGCCAAAGGAACACTGAAGCTTTCTTT. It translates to CASSQGQRNTEAFF.

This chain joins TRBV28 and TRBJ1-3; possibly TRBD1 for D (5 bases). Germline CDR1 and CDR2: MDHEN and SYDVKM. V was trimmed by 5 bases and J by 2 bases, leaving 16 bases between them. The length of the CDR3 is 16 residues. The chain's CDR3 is CASSVHSSGPGNTIYF. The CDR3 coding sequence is TGTGCCAGCAGTGTCCATTCCTCGGGGCCTGGAAACACCATATATTTT. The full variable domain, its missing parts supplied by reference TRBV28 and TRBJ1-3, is DVKVTQSSRYLVKRTGEKVFLECVQDMDHENMFWYRQDPGLGLRLIYFSYDVKMKEKGDIPEGYSVSREKKERFSLILESASTNQTSMYLCASSVHSSGPGNTIYFGEGSWLTVV.